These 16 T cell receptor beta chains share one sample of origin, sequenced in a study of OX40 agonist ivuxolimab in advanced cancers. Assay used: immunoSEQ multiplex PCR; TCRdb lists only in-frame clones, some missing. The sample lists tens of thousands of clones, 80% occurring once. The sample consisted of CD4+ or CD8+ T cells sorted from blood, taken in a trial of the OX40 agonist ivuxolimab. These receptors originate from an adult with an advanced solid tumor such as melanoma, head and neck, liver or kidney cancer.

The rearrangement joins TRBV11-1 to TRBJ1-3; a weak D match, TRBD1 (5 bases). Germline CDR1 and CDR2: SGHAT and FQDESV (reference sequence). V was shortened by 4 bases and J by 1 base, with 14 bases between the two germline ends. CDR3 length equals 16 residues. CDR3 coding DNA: TGTGCCAGCAGCTCAACTTATTCAGGGTCTGGAAACACCATATATTTT. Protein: CASSSTYSGSGNTIYF. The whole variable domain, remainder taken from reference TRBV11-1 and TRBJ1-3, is EAEVAQSPRYKITEKSQAVAFWCDPISGHATLYWYRQILGQGPELLVQFQDESVVDDSQLPKDRFSAERLKGVDSTLKIQPAELGDSAMYLCASSSTYSGSGNTIYFGEGSWLTVV.

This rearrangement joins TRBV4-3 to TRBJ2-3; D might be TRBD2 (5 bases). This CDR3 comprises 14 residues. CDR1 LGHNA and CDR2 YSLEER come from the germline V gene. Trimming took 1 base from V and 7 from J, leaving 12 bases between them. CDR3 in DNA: TGCGCCAGCAGCCAAGGGCTAGCTGGAAATACGCAGTATTTT. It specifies CASSQGLAGNTQYF.

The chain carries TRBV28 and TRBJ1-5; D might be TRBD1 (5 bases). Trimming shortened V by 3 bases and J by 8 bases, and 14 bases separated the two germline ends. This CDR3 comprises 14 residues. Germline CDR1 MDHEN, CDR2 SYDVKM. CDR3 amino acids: CASSFRQTNKPQHF. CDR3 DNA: TGTGCCAGCAGTTTTCGACAGACAAACAAGCCCCAGCATTTT.

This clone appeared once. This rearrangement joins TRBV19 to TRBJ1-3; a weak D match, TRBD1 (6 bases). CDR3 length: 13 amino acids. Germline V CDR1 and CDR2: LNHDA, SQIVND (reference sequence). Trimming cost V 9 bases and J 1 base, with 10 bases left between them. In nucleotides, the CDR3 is TGTGCCAGCGGGGGACAATCTGGAAACACCATATATTTT. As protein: CASGGQSGNTIYF.

In nucleotides, the CDR3 is TGTGCCAGCAGCAAAGGTCTGGGGGACTCCCCCCCCGAGCAGTACTTC. As protein: CASSKGLGDSPPEQYF. V and J are TRBV21-1 and TRBJ2-7; no DNA check was done on the table's D call, TRBD2. TRBV21-1 is a recognized pseudogene. This CDR3 is built from 16 residues.

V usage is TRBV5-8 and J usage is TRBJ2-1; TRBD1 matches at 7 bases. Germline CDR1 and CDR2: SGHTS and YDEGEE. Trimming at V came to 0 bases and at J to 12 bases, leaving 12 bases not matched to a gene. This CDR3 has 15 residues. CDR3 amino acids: CASSLAGTATRGQFF. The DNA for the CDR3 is TGTGCCAGCAGCTTGGCCGGGACAGCGACCCGAGGGCAGTTCTTC.

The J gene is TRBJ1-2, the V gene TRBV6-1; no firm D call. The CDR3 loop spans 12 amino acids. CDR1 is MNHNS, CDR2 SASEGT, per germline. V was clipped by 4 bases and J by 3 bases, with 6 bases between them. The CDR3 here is CASSALYYGYTF. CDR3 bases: TGTGCCAGCAGTGCCCTCTACTATGGCTACACCTTC.

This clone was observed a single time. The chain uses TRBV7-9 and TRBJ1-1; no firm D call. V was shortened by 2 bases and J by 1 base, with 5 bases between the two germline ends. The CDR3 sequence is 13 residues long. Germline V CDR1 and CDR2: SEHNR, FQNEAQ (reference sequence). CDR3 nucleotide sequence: TGTGCCAGCAGCTTATCTAGGAACACTGAAGCTTTCTTT. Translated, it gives CASSLSRNTEAFF.

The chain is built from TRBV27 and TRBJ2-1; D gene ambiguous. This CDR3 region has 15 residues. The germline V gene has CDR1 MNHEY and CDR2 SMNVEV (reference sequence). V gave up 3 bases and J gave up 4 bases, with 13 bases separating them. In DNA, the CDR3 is TGTGCCAGCAGTTTGGGTTCGCCCCGATACAATGAGCAGTTCTTC. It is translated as CASSLGSPRYNEQFF.

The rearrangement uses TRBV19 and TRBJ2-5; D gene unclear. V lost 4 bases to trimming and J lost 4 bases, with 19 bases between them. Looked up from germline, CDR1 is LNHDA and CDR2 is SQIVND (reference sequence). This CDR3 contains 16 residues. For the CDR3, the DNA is TGTGCCAGTAGTAGCGAGTTTTACTCCGATCGAGAGACCCAGTACTTC. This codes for CASSSEFYSDRETQYF.

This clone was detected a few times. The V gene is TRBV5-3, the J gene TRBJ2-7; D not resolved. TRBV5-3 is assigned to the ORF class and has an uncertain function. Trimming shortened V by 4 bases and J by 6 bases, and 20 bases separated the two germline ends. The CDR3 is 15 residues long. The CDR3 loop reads CARSTRGLISLEQYF. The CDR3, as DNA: TGTGCCAGAAGCACTCGTGGGCTGATTAGCCTCGAGCAGTACTTC.

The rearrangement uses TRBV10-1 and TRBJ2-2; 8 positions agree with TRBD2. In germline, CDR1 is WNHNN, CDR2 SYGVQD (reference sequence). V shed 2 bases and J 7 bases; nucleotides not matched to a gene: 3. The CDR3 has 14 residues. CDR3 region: CASSEASGYGELFF. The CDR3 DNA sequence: TGCGCCAGCAGTGAGGCTAGCGGGTACGGGGAGCTGTTTTTT.

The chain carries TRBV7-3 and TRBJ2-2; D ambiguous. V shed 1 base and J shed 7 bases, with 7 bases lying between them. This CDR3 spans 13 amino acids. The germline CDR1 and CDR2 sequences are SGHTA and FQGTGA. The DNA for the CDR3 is TGTGCCAGCAGCTTAAGTCCTATCGGGGAGCTGTTTTTT. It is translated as CASSLSPIGELFF.

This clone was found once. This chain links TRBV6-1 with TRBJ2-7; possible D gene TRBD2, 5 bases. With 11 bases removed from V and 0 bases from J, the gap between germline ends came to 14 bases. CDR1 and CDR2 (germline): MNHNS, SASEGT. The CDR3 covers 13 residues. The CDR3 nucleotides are TGTGCCTGTGGACTGTTGCCCTCCTACGAGCAGTACTTC. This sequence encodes CACGLLPSYEQYF.

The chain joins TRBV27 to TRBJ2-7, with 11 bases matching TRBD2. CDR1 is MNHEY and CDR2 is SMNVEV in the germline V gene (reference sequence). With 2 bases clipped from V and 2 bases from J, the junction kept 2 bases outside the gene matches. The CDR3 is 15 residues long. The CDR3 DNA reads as TGTGCCAGCAGTTTAGTAGCGGGAGGGCCCTACGAGCAGTACTTC. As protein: CASSLVAGGPYEQYF.

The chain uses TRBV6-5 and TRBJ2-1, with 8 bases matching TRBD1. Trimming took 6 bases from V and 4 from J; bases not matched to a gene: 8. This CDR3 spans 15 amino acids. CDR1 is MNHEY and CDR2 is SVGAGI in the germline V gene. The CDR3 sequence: CASRRDRGSYNEQFF. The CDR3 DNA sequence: TGTGCCAGCAGAAGAGACAGGGGTAGTTACAATGAGCAGTTCTTC.